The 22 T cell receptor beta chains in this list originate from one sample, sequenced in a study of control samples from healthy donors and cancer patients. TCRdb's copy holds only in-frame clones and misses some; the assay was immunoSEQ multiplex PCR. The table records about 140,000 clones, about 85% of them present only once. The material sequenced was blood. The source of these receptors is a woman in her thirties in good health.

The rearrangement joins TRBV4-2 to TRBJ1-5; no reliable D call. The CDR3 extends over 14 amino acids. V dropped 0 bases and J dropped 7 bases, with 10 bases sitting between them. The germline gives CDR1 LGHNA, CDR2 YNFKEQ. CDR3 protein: CASSQEQLEQPQHF. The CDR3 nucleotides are TGTGCCAGCAGCCAAGAACAGTTAGAACAGCCCCAGCATTTT.

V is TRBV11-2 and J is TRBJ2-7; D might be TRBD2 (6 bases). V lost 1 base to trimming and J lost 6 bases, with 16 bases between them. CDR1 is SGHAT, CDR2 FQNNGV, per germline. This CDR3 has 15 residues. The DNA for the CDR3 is TGTGCCAGCAGCTTAGTGGGAGGAACCCCGACCGAGCAGTACTTC. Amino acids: CASSLVGGTPTEQYF. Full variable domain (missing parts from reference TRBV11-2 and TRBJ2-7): EAGVAQSPRYKIIEKRQSVAFWCNPISGHATLYWYQQILGQGPKLLIQFQNNGVVDDSQLPKDRFSAERLKGVDSTLKIQPAKLEDSAVYLCASSLVGGTPTEQYFGPGTRLTVT.

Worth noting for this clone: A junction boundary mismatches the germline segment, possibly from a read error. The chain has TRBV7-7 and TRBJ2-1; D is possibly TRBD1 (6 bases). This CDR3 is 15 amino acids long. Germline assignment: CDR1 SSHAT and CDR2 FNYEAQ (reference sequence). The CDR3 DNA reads TGTGCTAGCAGCCCGGACAGAGACTCCTACAATGAGCAGTTCTTC. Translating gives CASSPDRDSYNEQFF. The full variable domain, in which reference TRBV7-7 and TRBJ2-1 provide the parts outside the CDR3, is GAGVSQSPRYKVTKRGQDVTLRCDPISSHATLYWYQQALGQGPEFLTYFNYEAQPDKSGLPSDRFSAERPEGSISTLTIQRTEQRDSAMYRCASSPDRDSYNEQFFGPGTRLTVL.

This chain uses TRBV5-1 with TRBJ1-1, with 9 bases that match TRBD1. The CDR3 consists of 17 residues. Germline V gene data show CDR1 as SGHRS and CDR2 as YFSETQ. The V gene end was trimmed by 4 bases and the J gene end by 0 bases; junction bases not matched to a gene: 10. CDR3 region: CASSRQGDITVNTEAFF. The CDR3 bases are TGCGCCAGCAGCCGACAGGGGGATATTACGGTGAACACTGAAGCTTTCTTT. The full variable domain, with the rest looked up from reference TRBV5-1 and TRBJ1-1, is KAGVTQTPRYLIKTRGQQVTLSCSPISGHRSVSWYQQTPGQGLQFLFEYFSETQRNKGNFPGRFSGRQFSNSRSEMNVSTLELGDSALYLCASSRQGDITVNTEAFFGQGTRLTVV.

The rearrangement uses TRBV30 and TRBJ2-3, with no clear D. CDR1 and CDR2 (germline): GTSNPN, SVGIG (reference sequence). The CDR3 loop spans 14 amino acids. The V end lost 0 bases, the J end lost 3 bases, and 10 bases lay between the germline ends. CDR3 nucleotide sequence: TGTGCCTGGAGTGTACGAACGAAGACAGATACGCAGTATTTT. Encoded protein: CAWSVRTKTDTQYF.

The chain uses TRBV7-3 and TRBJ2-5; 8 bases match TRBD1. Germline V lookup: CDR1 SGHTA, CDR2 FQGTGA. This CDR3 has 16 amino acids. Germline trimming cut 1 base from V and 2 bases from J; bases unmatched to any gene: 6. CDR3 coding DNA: TGTGCCAGCAGCTTAAATGCAGGGGGCGTACAAGAGACCCAGTACTTC. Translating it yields CASSLNAGGVQETQYF.

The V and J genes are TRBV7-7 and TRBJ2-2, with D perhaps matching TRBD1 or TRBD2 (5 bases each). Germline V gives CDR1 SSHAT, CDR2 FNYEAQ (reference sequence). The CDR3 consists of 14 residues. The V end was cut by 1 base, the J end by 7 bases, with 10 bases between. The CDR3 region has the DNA TGTGCCAGCAGCTTAGGAGGGGCCGGCGGGGAGCTGTTTTTT. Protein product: CASSLGGAGGELFF.

The CDR3 DNA follows: TGTGCCAGCAGTTTCGGACAGGGGGCGGATGAGACCCAGTACTTC. It yields the protein CASSFGQGADETQYF. V is TRBV6-5 and J is TRBJ2-5; 11 bases are shared with TRBD1. The CDR3 sequence is 15 residues long. The germline gives CDR1 MNHEY, CDR2 SVGAGI. V was pared by 4 bases and J by 5 bases, with 6 bases of the junction left unmatched.

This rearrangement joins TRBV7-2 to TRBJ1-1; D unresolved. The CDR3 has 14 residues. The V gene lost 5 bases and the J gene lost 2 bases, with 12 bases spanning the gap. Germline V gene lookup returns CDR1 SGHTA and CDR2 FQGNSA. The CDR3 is CASSPHPVNTEAFF. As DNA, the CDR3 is TGTGCCAGCAGCCCACACCCCGTCAACACTGAAGCTTTCTTT.

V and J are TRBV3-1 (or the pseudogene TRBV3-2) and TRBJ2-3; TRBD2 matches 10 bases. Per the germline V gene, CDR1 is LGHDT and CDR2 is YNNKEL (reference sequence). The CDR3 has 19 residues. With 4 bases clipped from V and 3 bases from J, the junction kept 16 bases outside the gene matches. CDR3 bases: TGTGCCAGCAGCCTATATCACTGGGCTAGCGGGAGAACAACAGATACGCAGTATTTT. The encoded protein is CASSLYHWASGRTTDTQYF.

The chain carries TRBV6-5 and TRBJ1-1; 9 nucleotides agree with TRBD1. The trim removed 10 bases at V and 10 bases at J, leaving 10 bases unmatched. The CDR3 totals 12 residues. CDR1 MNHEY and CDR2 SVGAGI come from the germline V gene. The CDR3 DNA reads TGTGCCAAGAGGGGACAGGGCTTAGGAGCTTTCTTT. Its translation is CAKRGQGLGAFF.

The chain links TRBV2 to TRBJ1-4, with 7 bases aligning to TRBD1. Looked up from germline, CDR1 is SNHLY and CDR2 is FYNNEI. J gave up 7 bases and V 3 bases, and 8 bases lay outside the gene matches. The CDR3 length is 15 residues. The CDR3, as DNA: TGTGCCAGCAGTGATGAGAGGGGGCGGGTTGAAAAACTGTTTTTT. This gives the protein CASSDERGRVEKLFF.

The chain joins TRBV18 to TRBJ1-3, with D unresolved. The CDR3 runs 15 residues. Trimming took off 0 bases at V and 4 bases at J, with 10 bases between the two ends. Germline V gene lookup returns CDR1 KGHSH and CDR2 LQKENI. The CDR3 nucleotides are TGTGCCAGCTCACCACCGGAGGGTTTCGGAAACACCATATATTTT. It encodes CASSPPEGFGNTIYF.

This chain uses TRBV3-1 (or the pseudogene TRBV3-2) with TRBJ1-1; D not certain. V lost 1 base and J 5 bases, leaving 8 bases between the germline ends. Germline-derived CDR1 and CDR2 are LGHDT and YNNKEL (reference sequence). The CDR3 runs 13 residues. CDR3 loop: CASSQGGGTEAFF. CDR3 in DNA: TGTGCCAGCAGCCAAGGGGGAGGGACTGAAGCTTTCTTT.

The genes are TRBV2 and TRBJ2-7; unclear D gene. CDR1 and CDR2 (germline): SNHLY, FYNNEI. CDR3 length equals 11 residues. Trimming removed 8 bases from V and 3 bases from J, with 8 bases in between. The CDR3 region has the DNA TGTGCCAGCCTACAGTACTACGAGCAGTACTTC. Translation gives CASLQYYEQYF.

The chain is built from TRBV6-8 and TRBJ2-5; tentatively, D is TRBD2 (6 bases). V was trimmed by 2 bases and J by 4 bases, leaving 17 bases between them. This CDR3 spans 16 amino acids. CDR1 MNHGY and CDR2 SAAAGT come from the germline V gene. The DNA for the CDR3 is TGTGCCAGCAGTTACGCGGGCGGGGCGCCCCTAGAGACCCAGTACTTC. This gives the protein CASSYAGGAPLETQYF.

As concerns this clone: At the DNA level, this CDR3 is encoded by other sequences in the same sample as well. The CDR3 here is CASSLSRGPAEAFF. CDR3 DNA: TGTGCCAGCAGTTTATCTAGGGGGCCCGCTGAAGCTTTCTTT. The J gene is TRBJ1-1, the V gene TRBV27, with 7 positions matching TRBD1. J gave up 6 bases and V 0 bases, and 4 bases lay outside the gene matches. In germline, CDR1 is MNHEY, CDR2 SMNVEV (reference sequence). The CDR3 loop spans 14 amino acids.

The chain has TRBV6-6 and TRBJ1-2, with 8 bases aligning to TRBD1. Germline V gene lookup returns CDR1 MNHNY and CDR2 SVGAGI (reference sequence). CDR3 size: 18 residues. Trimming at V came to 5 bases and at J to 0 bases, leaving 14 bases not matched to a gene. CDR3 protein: CASSRRTGKTTANYGYTF. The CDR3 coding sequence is TGTGCCAGCAGTCGCAGGACAGGGAAAACGACGGCTAACTATGGCTACACCTTC.

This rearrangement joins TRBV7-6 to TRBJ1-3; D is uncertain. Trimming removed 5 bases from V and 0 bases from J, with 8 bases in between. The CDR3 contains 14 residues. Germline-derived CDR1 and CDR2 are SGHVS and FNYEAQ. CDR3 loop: CASSPYPSGNTIYF. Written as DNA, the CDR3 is TGTGCCAGCAGCCCGTACCCCTCTGGAAACACCATATATTTT.

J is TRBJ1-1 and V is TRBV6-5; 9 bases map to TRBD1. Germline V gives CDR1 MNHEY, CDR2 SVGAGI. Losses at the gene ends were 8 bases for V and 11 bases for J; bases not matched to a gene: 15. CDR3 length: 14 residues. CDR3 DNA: TGTGCCAGCTGCTCCCTCGGGACAGGGACATCGGCTTTCTTT. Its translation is CASCSLGTGTSAFF.

In DNA, the CDR3 is TGTGCCAGTAAAGATAGGTGGGCCAACGTCCTGACTTTC. Translating gives CASKDRWANVLTF. The chain combines TRBV12-3 or TRBV12-4 with TRBJ2-6; D remains unclear. This CDR3 contains 13 residues. Deletions cut 9 bases from V and 5 bases from J, with 11 bases between.

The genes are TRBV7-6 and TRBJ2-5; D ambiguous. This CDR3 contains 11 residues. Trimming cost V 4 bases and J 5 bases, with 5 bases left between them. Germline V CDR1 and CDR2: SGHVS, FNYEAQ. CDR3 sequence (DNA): TGTGCCAGCAGCTCCACGGAGACCCAGTACTTC. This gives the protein CASSSTETQYF.